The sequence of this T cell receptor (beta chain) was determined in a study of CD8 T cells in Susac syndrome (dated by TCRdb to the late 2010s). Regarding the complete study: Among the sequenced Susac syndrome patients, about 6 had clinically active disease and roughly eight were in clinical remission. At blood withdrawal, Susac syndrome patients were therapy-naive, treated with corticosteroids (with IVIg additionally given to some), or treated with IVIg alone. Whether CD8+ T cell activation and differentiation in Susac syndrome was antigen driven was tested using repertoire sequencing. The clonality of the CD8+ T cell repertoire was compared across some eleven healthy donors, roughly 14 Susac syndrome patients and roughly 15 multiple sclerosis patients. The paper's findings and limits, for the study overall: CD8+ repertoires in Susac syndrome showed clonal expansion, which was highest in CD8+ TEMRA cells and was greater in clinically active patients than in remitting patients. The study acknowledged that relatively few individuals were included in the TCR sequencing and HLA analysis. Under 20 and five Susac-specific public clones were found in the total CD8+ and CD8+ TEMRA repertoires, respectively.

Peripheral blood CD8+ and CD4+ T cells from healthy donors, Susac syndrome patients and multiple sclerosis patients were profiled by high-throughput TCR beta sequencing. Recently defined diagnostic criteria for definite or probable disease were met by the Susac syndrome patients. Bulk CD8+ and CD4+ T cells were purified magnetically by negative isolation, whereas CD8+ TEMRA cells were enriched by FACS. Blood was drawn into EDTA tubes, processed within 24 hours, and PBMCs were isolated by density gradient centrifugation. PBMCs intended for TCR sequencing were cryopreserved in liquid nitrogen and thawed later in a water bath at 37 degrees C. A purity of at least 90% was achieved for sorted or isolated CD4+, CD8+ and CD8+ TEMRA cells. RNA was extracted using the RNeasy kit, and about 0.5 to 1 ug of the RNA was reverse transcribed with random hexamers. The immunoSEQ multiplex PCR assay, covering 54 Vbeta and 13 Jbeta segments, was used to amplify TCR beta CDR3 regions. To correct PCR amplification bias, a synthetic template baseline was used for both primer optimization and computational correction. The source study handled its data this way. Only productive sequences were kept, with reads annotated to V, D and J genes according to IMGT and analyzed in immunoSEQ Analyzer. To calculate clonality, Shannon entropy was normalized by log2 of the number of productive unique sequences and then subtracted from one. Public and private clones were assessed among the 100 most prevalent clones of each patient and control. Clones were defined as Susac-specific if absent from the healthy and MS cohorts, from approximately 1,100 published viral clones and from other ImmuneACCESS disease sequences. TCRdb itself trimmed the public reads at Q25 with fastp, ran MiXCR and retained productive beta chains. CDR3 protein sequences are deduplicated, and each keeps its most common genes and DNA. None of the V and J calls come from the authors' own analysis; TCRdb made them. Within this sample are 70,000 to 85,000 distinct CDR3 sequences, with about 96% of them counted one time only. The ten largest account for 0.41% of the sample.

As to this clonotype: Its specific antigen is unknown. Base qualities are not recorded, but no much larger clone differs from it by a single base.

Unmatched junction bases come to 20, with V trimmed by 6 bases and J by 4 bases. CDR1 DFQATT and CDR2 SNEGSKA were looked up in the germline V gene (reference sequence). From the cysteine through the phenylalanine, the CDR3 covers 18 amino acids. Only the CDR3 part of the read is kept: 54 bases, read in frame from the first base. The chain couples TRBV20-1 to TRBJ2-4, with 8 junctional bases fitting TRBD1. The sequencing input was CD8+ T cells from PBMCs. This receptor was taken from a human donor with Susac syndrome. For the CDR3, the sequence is CSAGTVGADRGPKNIQYF. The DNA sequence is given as TGCAGTGCGGGTACGGTGGGAGCAGACAGGGGCCCTAAAAACATTCAGTACTTC.